The clone carrying this T cell receptor beta chain has more than one count but fewer than ten. The record originates from a study of cytomegalovirus exposure and HLA in healthy donors. Study in general: Roughly 180 million T cells yielded 90 million to 130 million unique TCR beta sequences, as an earlier analysis found.

The V end lost 2 bases, the J end lost 4 bases, and 12 bases lay between the germline ends. Germline CDR1 reads SGHTA; CDR2 reads FQGNSA. The CDR3 is 14 residues long. PCR used 60 Vbeta primers and 13 Jbeta primers. The repertoire was sequenced with immunoSEQ multiplex PCR; TCRdb's copy has only in-frame clones and lacks some. The profile shows around 120,000 clones, around 70% of them singletons. Donors were nominally healthy when sampled, though unrecorded immune exposures were likely. The sequence was collected from a woman in her thirties or forties in good health and CMV-seropositive. The V and J genes are TRBV7-2 and TRBJ2-7; tentative D call: TRBD1 (6 bases). Sequenced input: PBMCs. Here the CDR3 reads CASSLRPGDYEQYF. The CDR3 DNA reads TGTGCCAGCAGCTTAAGACCAGGGGATTACGAGCAGTACTTC.